This T cell receptor (beta chain) was identified during a study of T cells in Graves' hyperthyroidism and ophthalmopathy. Germline values: CDR1 DFQATT, CDR2 SNEGSKA (reference sequence). This CDR3 is 14 amino acids long. V lost 6 bases, J lost 2 bases, and 15 bases lay in between. What was amplified from RNA transcripts were TCR beta CDR3 regions. First-round RT-PCR of the TCR CDR3 relied on the HTBI primer set. A single record per CDR3 protein comes from TCRdb applying MiXCR to the multiplex PCR reads. The data contain fewer than 800,000 distinct CDR3 sequences, 16% of them seen just once; the ten biggest clones take up under 9.5%. Investigators excluded patients with uncontrolled infection, other autoimmune disease, pregnancy or lactation. This clonotype was seen a handful of times.

The rearrangement links TRBV20-1 to TRBJ2-3; D may be TRBD1 or TRBD2 (5 bases each). Sequenced material: blood. The TCR was taken from a man aged 18 to 29 with Graves' hyperthyroidism. The chain's CDR3 is CSATLGRLTDTQYF. The CDR3, as DNA: TGCAGTGCGACCCTGGGACGGCTCACAGATACGCAGTATTTT.